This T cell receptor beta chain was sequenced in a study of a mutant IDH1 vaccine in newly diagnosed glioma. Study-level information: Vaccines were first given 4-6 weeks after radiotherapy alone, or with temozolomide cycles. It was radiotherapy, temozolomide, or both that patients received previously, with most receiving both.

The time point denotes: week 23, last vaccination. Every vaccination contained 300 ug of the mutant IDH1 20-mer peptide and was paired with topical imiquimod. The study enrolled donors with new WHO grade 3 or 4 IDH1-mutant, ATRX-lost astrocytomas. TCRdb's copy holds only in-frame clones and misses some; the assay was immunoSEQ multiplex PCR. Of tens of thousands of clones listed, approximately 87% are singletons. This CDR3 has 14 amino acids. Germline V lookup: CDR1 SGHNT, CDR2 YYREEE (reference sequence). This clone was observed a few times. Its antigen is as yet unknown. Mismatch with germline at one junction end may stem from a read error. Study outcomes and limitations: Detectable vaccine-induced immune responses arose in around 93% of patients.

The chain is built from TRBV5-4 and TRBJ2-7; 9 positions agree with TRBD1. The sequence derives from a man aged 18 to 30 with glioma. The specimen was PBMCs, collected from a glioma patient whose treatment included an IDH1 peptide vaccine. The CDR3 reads CASSLGTGLYEQYF. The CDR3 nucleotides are TGTGCCAGCAGTTTGGGGACAGGGCTCTACGAGCAGTACTTC. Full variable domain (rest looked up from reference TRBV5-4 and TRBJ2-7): ETGVTQSPTHLIKTRGQQVTLRCSSQSGHNTVSWYQQALGQGPQFIFQYYREEENGRGNFPPRFSGLQFPNYSSELNVNALELDDSALYLCASSLGTGLYEQYFGPGTRLTVT.